Below are 10 T cell receptor beta chains sequenced from a single sample in a study of PD-1 blockade in mismatch repair-deficient tumors. Their antigens remain unidentified. TCRdb's table, derived via immunoSEQ multiplex PCR, lists solely in-frame clones and lacks some. This table has several thousand clones, around nine tenths appearing once. Described time point: roughly 11-day in vitro stimulation with candidate neoantigen peptide 7. The sequenced sample was cells cultured in vitro, obtained from a patient treated with pembrolizumab. These receptors were taken from an adult with mismatch repair-deficient cancer.

This clone was seen a few times. J is TRBJ1-2 and V is TRBV30; maybe TRBD1 (5 bases). V dropped 0 bases and J dropped 5 bases, with 7 bases sitting between them. Germline lookup yields CDR1 GTSNPN and CDR2 SVGIG (reference sequence). The length of the CDR3 is 12 residues. The CDR3 sequence: CAWSVRGYGYTF. CDR3 DNA sequence: TGTGCCTGGAGTGTACGGGGGTATGGCTACACCTTC.

This chain joins TRBV7-8 and TRBJ2-5; TRBD2 matches 10 bases. Trimming cost V 6 bases and J 1 base; bases outside gene matches: 8. Germline lookup yields CDR1 SGHVS and CDR2 FQNEAQ. CDR3 length equals 16 residues. The CDR3 region is CASSFLGLALQETQYF. CDR3 sequence (DNA): TGTGCCAGCAGTTTTCTGGGACTAGCGCTCCAAGAGACCCAGTACTTC.

The rearrangement joins TRBV9 to TRBJ2-1; D uncertain. CDR1 SGDLS and CDR2 YYNGEE come from the germline V gene. The V gene lost 0 bases and the J gene lost 4 bases, with 14 bases spanning the gap. The CDR3 is made up of 16 amino acids. CDR3 protein: CASSVGGAGAYNEQFF. DNA of the CDR3: TGTGCCAGCAGCGTAGGCGGAGCTGGCGCTTACAATGAGCAGTTCTTC.

The V call is TRBV27, the J call TRBJ2-3; D unclear. The CDR3 loop spans 16 amino acids. The V end lost 1 base, the J end lost 0 bases, and 11 bases lay between the germline ends. Germline loops: CDR1 MNHEY, CDR2 SMNVEV (reference sequence). CDR3 nucleotide sequence: TGTGCCAGCAGTTTATTCCGTGTCGGTAGCACAGATACGCAGTATTTT. As protein: CASSLFRVGSTDTQYF.

CDR3 loop: CASSPRQDDEKLFF. The CDR3, as DNA: TGTGCCAGCTCACCTCGCCAGGACGATGAAAAACTGTTTTTT. This rearrangement joins TRBV18 to TRBJ1-4; no clear D gene. Germline V gives CDR1 KGHSH, CDR2 LQKENI. There are 14 residues in the CDR3. V lost 3 bases and J 6 bases, leaving 11 bases between the germline ends.

V usage is TRBV11-3 and J usage is TRBJ2-7; TRBD2 matches at 8 bases. Losses at the gene ends were 1 base for V and 3 bases for J; bases not matched to a gene: 5. This CDR3 contains 15 residues. Germline CDR1 is SGHNT and CDR2 is YENEEA. The CDR3 DNA reads as TGTGCCAGCAGCTTAGGGAGCGGGAGAGGCTACGAGCAGTACTTC. Its protein product is CASSLGSGRGYEQYF.

This CDR3 is CASSQVFGQGVSYEQYF. The CDR3 region has the DNA TGCGCCAGCAGCCAAGTGTTTGGGCAGGGGGTTTCCTACGAGCAGTACTTC. The V and J genes are TRBV4-1 and TRBJ2-7; TRBD1 agrees at 7 bases. The CDR3 length is 17 residues. The germline V gene has CDR1 MGHRA and CDR2 YSYEKL. Germline trimming cut 1 base from V and 1 base from J; bases unmatched to any gene: 10.

The V and J genes are TRBV28 and TRBJ2-3; 10 bases are shared with TRBD2. The CDR3 has 15 residues. Germline trimming cut 7 bases from V and 5 bases from J; bases unmatched to any gene: 9. Germline CDR1 MDHEN, CDR2 SYDVKM. CDR3 bases: TGTGCCAGCACCACACTAGCGGGACGAGGAGATACGCAGTATTTT. Translation gives CASTTLAGRGDTQYF.

This chain links TRBV5-4 with TRBJ2-1; 13 nucleotides align to TRBD2. The V gene's germline CDR1 is SGHNT and CDR2 YYREEE (reference sequence). This CDR3 comprises 15 residues. Trimming removed 4 bases from V and 12 bases from J; junction bases left unmatched: 10. The DNA of the CDR3 is TGTGCCAGCAGCCAGACTAGCGGGAGGATCCAAGGGCAGTTCTTC. Amino acids: CASSQTSGRIQGQFF. Full variable domain (rest looked up from reference TRBV5-4 and TRBJ2-1): ETGVTQSPTHLIKTRGQQVTLRCSSQSGHNTVSWYQQALGQGPQFIFQYYREEENGRGNFPPRFSGLQFPNYSSELNVNALELDDSALYLCASSQTSGRIQGQFFGPGTRLTVL.

The chain links TRBV7-9 to TRBJ1-1; D is perhaps TRBD1 (5 bases). This CDR3 is 14 amino acids long. CDR1 is SEHNR and CDR2 is FQNEAQ in the germline V gene (reference sequence). Trimming pared 2 bases from V and 5 bases from J, leaving 12 bases between. CDR3 amino acids: CASSLRGEGTEAFF. The CDR3 DNA reads as TGTGCCAGCAGCTTAAGAGGGGAGGGGACTGAAGCTTTCTTT.